The 32 T cell receptor beta chains presented below share a single source sample, sequenced in a study of T cells in Graves' hyperthyroidism and ophthalmopathy. RNA transcripts provided the source from which TCR beta CDR3 regions were amplified. With the HTBI primer set, the TCR CDR3 went through a first round of RT-PCR. One entry per CDR3 protein results from TCRdb running MiXCR on the multiplex PCR reads. Counted here are around 690,000 distinct CDR3 sequences, 15% to 20% occurring once; the ten biggest clones make up about a sixth. Sequenced input: blood. The source of these receptors is a man between 45 and 60 years old with Graves' hyperthyroidism.

This clonotype was counted only a few times. V and J are TRBV24-1 and TRBJ2-5; D ambiguous. CDR1 is KGHDR, CDR2 SFDVKD, per germline. The length of the CDR3 is 14 residues. Trimming cost V 4 bases and J 5 bases, with 13 bases left between them. CDR3 in DNA: TGTGCCACCAGTGAGAATCGTCTGGGGGAGACCCAGTACTTC. Its protein is CATSENRLGETQYF.

This clonotype was recorded at least ten times. The rearrangement uses TRBV7-6 and TRBJ2-7; weak D call: TRBD2 (7 bases). CDR3 size: 14 residues. The V gene lost 4 bases and the J gene lost 2 bases, with 12 bases spanning the gap. CDR1 SGHVS and CDR2 FNYEAQ come from the germline V gene. The CDR3 DNA is TGTGCCAGCAGCTCGGGGGGCTCAACCTACGAGCAGTACTTC. Translated, it gives CASSSGGSTYEQYF.

This clonotype was detected many times. The chain joins TRBV6-1 to TRBJ2-7, with TRBD1 matching 9 bases. Germline V gene lookup returns CDR1 MNHNS and CDR2 SASEGT. V lost 2 bases to trimming and J lost 4 bases; unmatched junction nucleotides: 15. This CDR3 region has 18 residues. CDR3 in amino acids: CASSEFNGPGQGTYEQYF. The CDR3 coding sequence is TGTGCCAGCAGTGAATTTAATGGACCGGGACAGGGTACTTACGAGCAGTACTTC.

This clonotype occurred a few times. The chain carries TRBV3-1 and TRBJ1-2; 10 bases line up with TRBD1. Per the germline V gene, CDR1 is LGHDT and CDR2 is YNNKEL (reference sequence). V was pared by 5 bases and J by 3 bases, with 3 bases of the junction left unmatched. The CDR3 sequence is 14 residues long. This CDR3 reads CASSFGQGDYGYTF. In DNA form, the CDR3 reads TGTGCCAGCAGCTTTGGACAGGGGGACTATGGCTACACCTTC.

This clonotype was detected ten times or more. The chain links TRBV28 to TRBJ2-7; 7 bases agree with TRBD1. Germline V gene lookup returns CDR1 MDHEN and CDR2 SYDVKM. V dropped 5 bases and J dropped 2; count of bases not matched to a gene: 9. This CDR3 is 15 amino acids long. The CDR3 loop reads CASSHHAGTAYEQYF. In DNA form, the CDR3 reads TGTGCCAGCAGTCACCACGCCGGGACAGCCTACGAGCAGTACTTC.

V gene TRBV4-1 combines with J gene TRBJ1-1; D is unclear. Germline V gene lookup returns CDR1 MGHRA and CDR2 YSYEKL. The ends were cut back, 7 bases at V and 1 base at J, with 25 bases in the middle. The CDR3 has 18 residues. CDR3 in amino acids: CASNFKIGEDVWNTEAFF. CDR3 nucleotides: TGCGCCAGCAATTTCAAGATTGGGGAGGACGTTTGGAACACTGAAGCTTTCTTT.

This clonotype was counted a few times. The chain joins TRBV7-9 to TRBJ1-5; unclear D gene. CDR1 and CDR2 (germline): SEHNR, FQNEAQ (reference sequence). The CDR3 consists of 16 residues. Trimming cost V 1 base and J 1 base, with 11 bases left between them. The CDR3 nucleotides read TGTGCCAGCAGCTTAGGTGGACTACGAAGCAATCAGCCCCAGCATTTT. This gives the protein CASSLGGLRSNQPQHF.

On this clonotype: This may be a read error: a much more frequent sequence differs by one nucleotide. J is TRBJ2-5 and V is TRBV15, with D maybe TRBD1 (5 bases). V was clipped by 0 bases and J by 4 bases, with 15 bases between them. This CDR3 comprises 16 residues. CDR1 is LNHNV and CDR2 is YYDKDF in the germline V gene (reference sequence). The CDR3 protein is CATSRDRRGFAETQYF. The CDR3 nucleotides read TGTGCCACCAGCAGAGATCGAAGGGGATTTGCAGAGACCCAGTACTTC. The full variable domain, with the rest looked up from reference TRBV15 and TRBJ2-5, is DAMVIQNPRYQVTQFGKPVTLSCSQTLNHNVMYWYQQKSSQAPKLLFHYYDKDFNNEADTPDNFQSRRPNTSFCFLDIRSPGLGDTAMYLCATSRDRRGFAETQYFGPGTRLLVL.

This clonotype was counted at least ten times. The gene calls are TRBV28 and TRBJ1-2; TRBD1 is a possible D gene (5 bases). Between the trimmed V and J ends, which lost 2 bases and 4 bases, there was a span of 8 bases. The CDR3 is made up of 13 amino acids. Germline V lookup: CDR1 MDHEN, CDR2 SYDVKM. CDR3 region: CASSLVRGYGYTF. The CDR3 DNA follows: TGTGCCAGCAGTTTAGTTAGGGGCTATGGCTACACCTTC.

This clonotype was detected ten times or more. In nucleotides, the CDR3 is TGTGCCAGCAGTGGGAGGGAAAACTATGGCTACACCTTC. Its protein product is CASSGRENYGYTF. The V call is TRBV12-3 or TRBV12-4, the J call TRBJ1-2, with no clear D. CDR3 size: 13 residues. The ends were cut back, 5 bases at V and 2 bases at J, with 9 bases in the middle.

This clonotype was counted many times. V gene TRBV27 combines with J gene TRBJ2-5; no clear D. CDR3 length: 15 amino acids. Trimming removed 7 bases at V and 5 bases at J, with 20 bases between. CDR1 MNHEY and CDR2 SMNVEV come from the germline V gene (reference sequence). Here the CDR3 reads CASKGSFQAPETQYF. CDR3 bases: TGTGCCAGCAAAGGCTCTTTTCAGGCCCCCGAGACCCAGTACTTC.

This chain's CDR3 is CSAGQGVRDQPQHF. CDR3 nucleotides: TGCAGTGCTGGACAGGGGGTAAGAGATCAGCCCCAGCATTTT. The rearrangement links TRBV20-1 to TRBJ1-5; TRBD1 matches at 10 bases. Germline V gene sequence: CDR1 DFQATT, CDR2 SNEGSKA (reference sequence). V was clipped by 5 bases and J by 5 bases; unmatched bases: 6. The CDR3 sequence is 14 residues long.

This clonotype was detected many times. The chain links TRBV27 to TRBJ2-1, with TRBD1 matching 12 bases. Germline CDR1 reads MNHEY; CDR2 reads SMNVEV (reference sequence). CDR3 length: 16 amino acids. With 6 bases clipped from V and 8 bases from J, the junction kept 11 bases outside the gene matches. CDR3 sequence: CASSSGQGAVNDEQFF. Written as DNA, the CDR3 is TGTGCCAGCAGCTCGGGACAGGGGGCAGTAAATGATGAGCAGTTCTTC.

The rearrangement joins TRBV29-1 to TRBJ2-7; D uncertain. V was pared by 0 bases and J by 0 bases, with 9 bases between. Per germline, CDR1 SQVTM and CDR2 ANQGSEA. The CDR3 has 14 amino acids. For the CDR3, the DNA is TGCAGCGTTGAAGATCCGCGGAGCTCCTACGAGCAGTACTTC. Translation gives CSVEDPRSSYEQYF.

The gene calls are TRBV9 and TRBJ2-2; the D is unclear. The germline CDR1 and CDR2 sequences are SGDLS and YYNGEE. The CDR3 runs to 12 residues. The V end was cut by 2 bases, the J end by 8 bases, with 7 bases between. CDR3 nucleotide sequence: TGTGCCAGCAGCGTCCCCGCAGGGGAGCTGTTTTTT. Amino acid sequence: CASSVPAGELFF. Drawing the rest from reference TRBV9 and TRBJ2-2, the complete variable domain is DSGVTQTPKHLITATGQRVTLRCSPRSGDLSVYWYQQSLDQGLQFLIQYYNGEERAKGNILERFSAQQFPDLHSELNLSSLELGDSALYFCASSVPAGELFFGEGSRLTVL.

This clonotype occurred a few times. The V and J genes are TRBV5-6 and TRBJ2-5; D perhaps matches TRBD1 (5 bases). CDR3 size: 12 residues. Looked up from germline, CDR1 is SGHDT and CDR2 is YYEEEE. The V gene lost 2 bases and the J gene lost 9 bases, with 11 bases spanning the gap. CDR3 nucleotide sequence: TGTGCCAGCAGCTTAGGGGTTGAGGCCCAGTACTTC. It yields the protein CASSLGVEAQYF. The full variable domain, completed using reference TRBV5-6 and TRBJ2-5, is DAGVTQSPTHLIKTRGQQVTLRCSPKSGHDTVSWYQQALGQGPQFIFQYYEEEERQRGNFPDRFSGHQFPNYSSELNVNALLLGDSALYLCASSLGVEAQYFGPGTRLLVL.

The chain employs TRBV5-6 and TRBJ2-1; TRBD2 is a possible D gene (6 bases). Germline V gives CDR1 SGHDT, CDR2 YYEEEE. V lost 10 bases and J 10 bases, leaving 27 bases between the germline ends. The CDR3 is 15 residues long. DNA of the CDR3: TGTGCCTATAAAAGAGCGGGCTCGACCGGAGGGGAGCAGTTCTTC. Translated, it gives CAYKRAGSTGGEQFF.

This chain links TRBV30 with TRBJ2-1; D is unresolved. This CDR3 has 12 amino acids. V was cut by 0 bases and J by 8 bases, with 8 bases left in between. Germline assignment: CDR1 GTSNPN and CDR2 SVGIG (reference sequence). The CDR3 region is CAWSVLPDEQFF. Written as DNA, the CDR3 is TGTGCCTGGAGTGTGCTCCCCGATGAGCAGTTCTTC.

This clonotype was counted a few times. V is TRBV28 and J is TRBJ2-7; no definite D call. V dropped 4 bases and J dropped 11 bases, with 15 bases sitting between them. The CDR3 contains 12 residues. The germline V gene has CDR1 MDHEN and CDR2 SYDVKM. The CDR3 nucleotides read TGTGCCAGCAGTTCATACCTCACTAAGGAGTACTTC. This encodes CASSSYLTKEYF.

This clonotype was observed at least ten times. The chain uses TRBV3-1 and TRBJ2-1; 11 bases fit TRBD2. V trimming: 5 bases; J trimming: 4 bases; junction bases outside the gene matches: 10. The CDR3 has 17 amino acids. The V gene's germline CDR1 is LGHDT and CDR2 YNNKEL (reference sequence). The CDR3 DNA follows: TGTGCCAGCAGCTCTTCGGGACTAGCGGAACCGTACAATGAGCAGTTCTTC. Residues: CASSSSGLAEPYNEQFF.

This clonotype was counted at least ten times. This sequence joins TRBV27 and TRBJ2-5; TRBD2 aligns across 11 bases. V dropped 6 bases and J dropped 2; count of bases not matched to a gene: 8. The CDR3 consists of 16 residues. Germline V CDR1 and CDR2: MNHEY, SMNVEV (reference sequence). The CDR3 is CASRTLAGGSQETQYF. In DNA, the CDR3 is TGTGCCAGCAGAACATTAGCGGGAGGGTCTCAAGAGACCCAGTACTTC.

This clonotype was counted a few times. The J gene is TRBJ1-1, the V gene TRBV18; the D is unclear. In germline, CDR1 is KGHSH, CDR2 LQKENI. V was clipped by 3 bases and J by 5 bases, with 19 bases between them. CDR3 length: 16 amino acids. The chain's CDR3 is CASSPPSAWMRTEAFF. In nucleotides, the CDR3 is TGTGCCAGCTCACCCCCGTCCGCTTGGATGAGGACTGAAGCTTTCTTT.

This clonotype was counted many times. The J gene is TRBJ1-3, the V gene TRBV2, with D hard to call. The CDR3 totals 14 residues. Trimming left V 7 bases short and J 0 bases short, with 10 bases between. The germline V gene encodes CDR1 SNHLY and CDR2 FYNNEI. CDR3 sequence reads: CASKVESSGNTIYF. The DNA for the CDR3 is TGTGCCAGCAAAGTTGAGAGCTCTGGAAACACCATATATTTT.

This sequence joins TRBV4-1 and TRBJ2-2; D is unclear. The CDR3 has 15 amino acids. Trimming cost V 0 bases and J 5 bases, with 10 bases left between them. CDR1 is MGHRA, CDR2 YSYEKL, per germline. CDR3 residues: CASSQEATSTGELFF. Written as DNA, the CDR3 is TGCGCCAGCAGCCAAGAGGCGACGAGTACCGGGGAGCTGTTTTTT.

The table lists this clonotype with many counts. The J gene is TRBJ2-3, the V gene TRBV6-6, with D hard to call. CDR1 MNHNY and CDR2 SVGAGI come from the germline V gene (reference sequence). The CDR3 loop spans 13 amino acids. Trimming left V 0 bases short and J 8 bases short, with 9 bases between. In DNA, the CDR3 is TGTGCCAGCAGTTACTCCAGGCCCAGTACGCAGTATTTT. Its protein is CASSYSRPSTQYF.

This clonotype showed up many times. The rearrangement uses TRBV7-2 and TRBJ1-2; no firm D call. The germline gives CDR1 SGHTA, CDR2 FQGNSA. V lost 2 bases to trimming and J lost 5 bases, with 21 bases between them. The CDR3 contains 17 residues. CDR3 sequence: CASSLNGSTEARYGYTF. CDR3 coding DNA: TGTGCCAGCAGCTTAAATGGTAGTACAGAGGCCCGATATGGCTACACCTTC.

This clonotype turned up a few times. This chain links TRBV28 with TRBJ2-5; tentative D call: TRBD1 (7 bases). Trimming pared 4 bases from V and 4 bases from J, leaving 16 bases between. CDR3 length: 15 residues. Germline-derived CDR1 and CDR2 are MDHEN and SYDVKM. The CDR3 loop is CASSWGYRGGETQYF. The CDR3 DNA is TGTGCCAGCAGTTGGGGCTACAGGGGAGGAGAGACCCAGTACTTC.

This clonotype was seen repeatedly, ten times or more. V and J are TRBV6-2 or TRBV6-3 and TRBJ2-7, with D maybe TRBD1 (7 bases). V shed 3 bases and J shed 5 bases, with 14 bases lying between them. The germline gives CDR1 MNHEY, CDR2 SVGEGT. The CDR3 runs to 14 residues. The DNA for the CDR3 is TGTGCCAGCAGTTATTCACAGGGGAGGAACGAGCAGTACTTC. Translating gives CASSYSQGRNEQYF.

The rearrangement joins TRBV3-1 to TRBJ1-1; the match to TRBD1 covers 7 bases. The CDR3 spans 11 residues. From germline, CDR1 is LGHDT and CDR2 YNNKEL (reference sequence). V gave up 5 bases and J gave up 12 bases; unmatched junction bases: 6. The CDR3 protein is CASSETGSTFF. CDR3 sequence (DNA): TGTGCCAGCAGCGAGACAGGGTCGACTTTCTTT. The full variable domain, in which reference TRBV3-1 and TRBJ1-1 provide the parts outside the CDR3, is DTAVSQTPKYLVTQMGNDKSIKCEQNLGHDTMYWYKQDSKKFLKIMFSYNNKELIINETVPNRFSPKSPDKAHLNLHINSLELGDSAVYFCASSETGSTFFGQGTRLTVV.

The V gene is TRBV7-8, the J gene TRBJ2-7, with 8 bases identical to TRBD2. Trimming removed 5 bases from V and 6 bases from J; junction bases left unmatched: 12. The CDR3 extends over 15 amino acids. Germline assignment: CDR1 SGHVS and CDR2 FQNEAQ. The CDR3 sequence: CASSPGAGGVAEQYF. The DNA of the CDR3 is TGTGCCAGCAGCCCGGGCGCGGGAGGAGTAGCCGAGCAGTACTTC. The entire variable domain, with the rest obtained from reference TRBV7-8 and TRBJ2-7, is as follows: GAGVSQSPRYKVAKRGQDVALRCDPISGHVSLFWYQQALGQGPEFLTYFQNEAQLDKSGLPSDRFFAERPEGSVSTLKIQRTQQEDSAVYLCASSPGAGGVAEQYFGPGTRLTVT.

This clonotype was seen ten or more times. The chain joins TRBV6-1 to TRBJ2-1; 12 bases align to TRBD2. The CDR3 is 13 residues long. The V segment lost 7 bases and the J segment 9 bases; nucleotides outside the gene matches: 4. Germline CDR1 reads MNHNS; CDR2 reads SASEGT. CDR3 bases: TGTGCCAGCATCCTAGCGGGAGGGGTTGAGCAGTTCTTC. Translating it yields CASILAGGVEQFF.

CDR3 sequence reads: CASSQDVGAYEQYF. For the CDR3, the DNA is TGTGCCAGCAGCCAAGATGTCGGGGCCTACGAGCAGTACTTC. The chain links TRBV14 to TRBJ2-7; a possible D gene is TRBD2 (5 bases). V was shortened by 0 bases and J by 2 bases, with 8 bases between the two germline ends. The CDR3 has 14 amino acids. The germline gives CDR1 SGHDN, CDR2 FVKESK.